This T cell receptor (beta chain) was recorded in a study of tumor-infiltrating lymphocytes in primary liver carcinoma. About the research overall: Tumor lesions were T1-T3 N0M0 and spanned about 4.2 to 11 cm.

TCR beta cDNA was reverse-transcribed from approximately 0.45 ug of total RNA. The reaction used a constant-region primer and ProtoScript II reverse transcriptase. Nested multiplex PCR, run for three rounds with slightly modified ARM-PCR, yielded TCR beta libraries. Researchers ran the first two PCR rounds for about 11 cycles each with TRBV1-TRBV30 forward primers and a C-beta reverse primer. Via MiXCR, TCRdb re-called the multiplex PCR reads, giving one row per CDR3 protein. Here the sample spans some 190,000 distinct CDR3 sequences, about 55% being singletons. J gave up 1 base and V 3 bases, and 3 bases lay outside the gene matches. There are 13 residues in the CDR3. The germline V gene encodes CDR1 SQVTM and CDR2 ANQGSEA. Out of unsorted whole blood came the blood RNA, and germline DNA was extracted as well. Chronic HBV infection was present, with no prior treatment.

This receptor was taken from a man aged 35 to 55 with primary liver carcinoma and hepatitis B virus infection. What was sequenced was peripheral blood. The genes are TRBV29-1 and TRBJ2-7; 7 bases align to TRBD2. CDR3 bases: TGCAGCGTTGAGGGGGGGGGTTCCTACGAGCAGTACTTC. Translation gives CSVEGGGSYEQYF.